The clone carrying this TCR beta chain was counted between two and nine times. Its specificity is unknown. 5'RACE template switching added a universal primer site and UMIs to TCR cDNA. TCRdb itself ran the 5' RACE reads through MiXCR, one entry per CDR3 protein. The data contain under 300,000 distinct CDR3 sequences, less than 9% of them singletons. The sample belongs to a study of T cells after yellow fever vaccination. About the study: SMART-Seq v4 Ultra Low Input served to prepare low-cell-number fractions. General study results and limits: Faster peaking, at day 5 versus 15, marked a secondary response that was weaker. Detected again after the booster were most primary-vaccination clones, at 95% to 98% CD4 and 80% to 90% CD8.

The V segment lost 10 bases and the J segment 1 base; nucleotides outside the gene matches: 7. The CDR3 totals 13 residues. Germline CDR1 is ENHRY and CDR2 is SYGVKD. The V call is TRBV10-3, the J call TRBJ2-7; 7 bases line up with TRBD1. This TCR was recovered from a man aged 25 to 40 who received the YFV17D yellow fever vaccine. Material: CD4+ T cells sorted from PBMCs, obtained 15 days after the yellow fever booster vaccination. For the CDR3, the DNA is TGTGCCACGAACCAGGGGGATTCCTACGAGCAGTACTTC. This codes for CATNQGDSYEQYF.